These T cell receptor beta chains were read from a single sample in a study of cytomegalovirus exposure and HLA in healthy donors. Sequenced by immunoSEQ multiplex PCR; TCRdb stores in-frame clones only, minus some. The sample holds more than 100,000 clones; roughly 80% are singletons and the top ten take about 0.22%. Material: PBMCs. These receptors were collected from a man aged 50 to 60 in good health and CMV-seronegative. The CDR3 runs from the conserved cysteine through the conserved F or W. Fields, in order: D gene, V gene, J gene, CDR3 protein. A D gene is named only where the DNA matches it firmly.

>TRBD2|TRBV30|TRBJ2-3
CASPGGVGIDTQYF
>.|TRBV5-1|TRBJ2-5
CASSWGGADYQETQYF
>TRBD2|TRBV27|TRBJ2-7
CASSPLGLAHSYEQYF
>TRBD1|TRBV7-3|TRBJ1-2
CASSLRGTGGGYTF
>.|TRBV5-4|TRBJ2-5
CASSLGSRGRWETQYF
>.|TRBV6-5|TRBJ2-5
CASSNQGTQYF
>TRBD1|TRBV27|TRBJ2-7
CASSDRVGYEQYF
>.|TRBV5-1|TRBJ1-1
CASSLDRVNTEAFF
>TRBD1|TRBV5-1|TRBJ2-5
CASRFTGARGQETQYF
>TRBD1|TRBV27|TRBJ2-7
CASSPLGQVESYEQYF
>.|TRBV27|TRBJ2-7
CASSLSAQGSYEQYF
>.|TRBV30|TRBJ2-1
CAWVAGAPYNEQFF
>.|TRBV5-1|TRBJ1-1
CASSTLDSRNTEAFF
>TRBD1|TRBV7-3|TRBJ2-1
CASSLWQGAGNEQFF
>.|TRBV7-2|TRBJ1-1
CASSFSTELEAFF
>.|TRBV20-1|TRBJ1-2
CSARTYYGYTF
>TRBD1|TRBV6-5|TRBJ2-4
CASRQGAKNIQYF
>.|TRBV7-9|TRBJ1-2
CASSLAGGYGYTF
>.|TRBV6-5|TRBJ1-2
CASRSTVIHNYGYTF
>.|TRBV5-6|TRBJ1-2
CASSPDRSYGYTF
>TRBD1|TRBV29-1|TRBJ2-2
CSVSRQGYTGELFF
>TRBD1|TRBV19|TRBJ1-2
CASSFPGQFNYGYTF
>.|TRBV19|TRBJ2-7
CASSIAWQAGSGSYEQYF
>.|TRBV29-1|TRBJ2-5
CSVAPRLQETQYF
>TRBD1|TRBV7-3|TRBJ1-5
CASSLRDRENQPQHF
>TRBD2|TRBV6-5|TRBJ2-3
CASSYAGLAGDTQYF
>TRBD1|TRBV2|TRBJ1-1
CASSWGGQGNTEAFF
>.|TRBV5-1|TRBJ2-7
CASSLPTGGREKSYEQYF
>.|TRBV11-3|TRBJ2-4
CASSFSQENIQYF
>.|TRBV5-8|TRBJ1-5
CASSFRHPDQPQHF
>.|TRBV19|TRBJ1-5
CASSKPPGNSNQPQHF
>.|TRBV27|TRBJ1-3
CASSPNRPLRSSGNTIYF
>.|TRBV4-1|TRBJ1-2
CASSQRGEAGYTF
>.|TRBV7-9|TRBJ2-5
CASSSGRNLQETQYF
>.|TRBV9|TRBJ2-1
CASSVGSQGTYNEQFF